The source of this T cell receptor beta chain is a study of patients and donors after allogeneic stem cell transplantation (dated by TCRdb to 2019 to 2021). This clonotype appeared many times. Its binding antigen is unknown. One end of the junction fails to match germline, which may point to a read error. The CDR3 runs 14 residues from the cysteine to the phenylalanine. Only the CDR3 DNA stays, 42 bases, in frame from base 1. Sequences SSHAT (CDR1) and FNYEAQ (CDR2) are obtained from the germline V gene (reference sequence). Receptor amplification or capture employed RT-PCR. TCRdb records NextSeq 550 as the sequencer. Clones were called with MiXCR by TCRdb after fastp trimmed the public reads at Q25, and only in-frame beta chains were retained. Duplicate CDR3 protein sequences are folded into a single record with the most common DNA and genes. Within this sample are 410,000 or so distinct CDR3 sequences, with roughly 17% of them counted one time only. Just over 7% of the sample is in the top ten clones.

The TCR was taken from a human donor who was either an allogeneic HSCT recipient or a stem cell or donor lymphocyte infusion donor (not recorded which). It is not recorded whose cells these are; they may come from a transplant donor. The chain uses TRBV7-7 and TRBJ2-2; a tentative D match to TRBD2 spans 5 bases. The specimen sequenced was blood, either unsorted or a sorted T cell fraction (not recorded which). The nucleotide sequence reads TGTGCTAGCAGCTTAAACGGGGACACCGGGGAGCTGTTTTTT. Protein translation: CASSLNGDTGELFF.